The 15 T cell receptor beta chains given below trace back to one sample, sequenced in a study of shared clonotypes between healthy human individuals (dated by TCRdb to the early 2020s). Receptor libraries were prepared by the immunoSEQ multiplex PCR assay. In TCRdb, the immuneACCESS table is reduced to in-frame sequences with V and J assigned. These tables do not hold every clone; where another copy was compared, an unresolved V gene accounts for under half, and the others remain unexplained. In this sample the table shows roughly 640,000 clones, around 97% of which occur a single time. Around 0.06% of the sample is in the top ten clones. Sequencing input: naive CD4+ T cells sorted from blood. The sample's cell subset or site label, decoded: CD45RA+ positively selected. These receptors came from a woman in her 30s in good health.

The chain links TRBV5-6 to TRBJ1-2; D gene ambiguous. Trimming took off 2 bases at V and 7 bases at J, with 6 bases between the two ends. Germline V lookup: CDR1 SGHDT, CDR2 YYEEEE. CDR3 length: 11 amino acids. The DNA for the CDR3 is TGTGCCAGCAGCTTTGAAGGTGGCTACACCTTC. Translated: CASSFEGGYTF. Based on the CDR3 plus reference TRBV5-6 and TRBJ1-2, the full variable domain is DAGVTQSPTHLIKTRGQQVTLRCSPKSGHDTVSWYQQALGQGPQFIFQYYEEEERQRGNFPDRFSGHQFPNYSSELNVNALLLGDSALYLCASSFEGGYTFGSGTRLTVV.

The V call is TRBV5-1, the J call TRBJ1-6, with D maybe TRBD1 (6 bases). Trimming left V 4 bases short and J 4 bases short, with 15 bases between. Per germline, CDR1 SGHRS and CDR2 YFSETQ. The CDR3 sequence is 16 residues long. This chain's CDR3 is CASSKLDSAYNSPLHF. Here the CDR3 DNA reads TGCGCCAGCAGCAAGCTGGACAGTGCGTATAATTCACCCCTCCACTTT.

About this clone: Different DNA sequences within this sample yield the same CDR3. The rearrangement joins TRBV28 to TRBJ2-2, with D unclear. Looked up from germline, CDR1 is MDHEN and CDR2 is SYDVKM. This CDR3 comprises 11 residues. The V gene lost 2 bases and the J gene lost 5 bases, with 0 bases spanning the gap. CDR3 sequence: CASSLTGELFF. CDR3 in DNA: TGTGCCAGCAGTTTAACCGGGGAGCTGTTTTTT.

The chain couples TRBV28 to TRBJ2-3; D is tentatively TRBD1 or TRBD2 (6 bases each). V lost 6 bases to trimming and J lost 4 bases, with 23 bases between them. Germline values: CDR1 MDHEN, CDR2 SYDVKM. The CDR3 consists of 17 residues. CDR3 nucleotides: TGTGCCAGCAGAGTTGTCATGAGCGGAGGGGGTGCAGATACGCAGTATTTT. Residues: CASRVVMSGGGADTQYF.

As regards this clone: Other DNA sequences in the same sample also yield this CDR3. The CDR3 loop is CASSPGQGIYEQYF. In DNA form, the CDR3 reads TGCGCCAGCAGCCCGGGACAGGGTATCTACGAGCAGTACTTC. This chain uses TRBV5-1 with TRBJ2-7; 9 bases are a match to TRBD1. The CDR3 runs to 14 residues. V shed 4 bases, J shed 3 bases, and the junction held 5 bases outside the gene matches. CDR1 and CDR2 from the germline V gene are SGHRS and YFSETQ.

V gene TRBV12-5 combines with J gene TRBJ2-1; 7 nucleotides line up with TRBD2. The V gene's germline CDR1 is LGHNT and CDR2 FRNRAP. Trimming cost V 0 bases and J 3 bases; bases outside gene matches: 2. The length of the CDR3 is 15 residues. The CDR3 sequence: CASGLVGDYYNEQFF. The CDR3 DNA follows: TGTGCTAGTGGTTTGGTAGGGGACTACTACAATGAGCAGTTCTTC.

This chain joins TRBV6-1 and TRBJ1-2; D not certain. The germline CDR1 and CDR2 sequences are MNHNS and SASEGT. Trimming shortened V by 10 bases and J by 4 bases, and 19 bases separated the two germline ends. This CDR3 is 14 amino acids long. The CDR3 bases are TGTGCCACCCGGTCATACCGCGAAGGCTATGGCTACACCTTC. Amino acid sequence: CATRSYREGYGYTF.

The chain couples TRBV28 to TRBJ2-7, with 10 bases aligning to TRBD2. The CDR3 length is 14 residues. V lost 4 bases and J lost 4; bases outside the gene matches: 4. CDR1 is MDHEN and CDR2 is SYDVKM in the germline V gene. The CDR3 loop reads CASSWASGRYEQYF. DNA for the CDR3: TGTGCCAGCAGTTGGGCTAGCGGGAGATACGAGCAGTACTTC.

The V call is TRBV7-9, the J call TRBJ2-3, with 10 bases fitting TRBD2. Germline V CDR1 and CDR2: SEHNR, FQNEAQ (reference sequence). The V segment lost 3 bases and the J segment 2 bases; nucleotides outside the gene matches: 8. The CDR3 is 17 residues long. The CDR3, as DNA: TGTGCCAGCAGCTTGGGGAGACTAGCGGGCCACACAGATACGCAGTATTTT. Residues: CASSLGRLAGHTDTQYF.

CDR3 residues: CASSPGSGRGGTDTQYF. The CDR3 DNA is TGTGCCAGTAGTCCAGGTAGCGGGAGGGGAGGCACAGATACGCAGTATTTT. The chain links TRBV19 to TRBJ2-3, with 11 bases aligning to TRBD2. Per germline, CDR1 LNHDA and CDR2 SQIVND (reference sequence). The CDR3 extends over 17 amino acids. The J segment lost 1 base and the V segment lost 5 bases, leaving 8 bases of the junction unmatched.

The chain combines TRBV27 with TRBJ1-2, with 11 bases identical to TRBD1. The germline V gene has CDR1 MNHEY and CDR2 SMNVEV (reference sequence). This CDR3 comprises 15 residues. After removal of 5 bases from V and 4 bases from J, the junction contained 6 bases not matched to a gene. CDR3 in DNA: TGTGCCAGCAGTCAACGGACAGGGGGCGGCTATGGCTACACCTTC. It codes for CASSQRTGGGYGYTF.

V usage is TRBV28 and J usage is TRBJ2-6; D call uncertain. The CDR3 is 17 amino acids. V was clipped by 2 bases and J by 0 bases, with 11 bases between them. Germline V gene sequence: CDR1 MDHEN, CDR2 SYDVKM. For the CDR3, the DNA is TGTGCCAGCAGTTTAGGGGTCCATGTCTCTGGGGCCAACGTCCTGACTTTC. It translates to CASSLGVHVSGANVLTF. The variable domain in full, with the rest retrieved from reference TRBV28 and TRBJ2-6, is DVKVTQSSRYLVKRTGEKVFLECVQDMDHENMFWYRQDPGLGLRLIYFSYDVKMKEKGDIPEGYSVSREKKERFSLILESASTNQTSMYLCASSLGVHVSGANVLTFGAGSRLTVL.

Written as DNA, the CDR3 is TGTGCCAGCACCGATACAGGGCGGCGTCAGCCCCAGCATTTT. Translated: CASTDTGRRQPQHF. The V call is TRBV28, the J call TRBJ1-5; TRBD1 is a possible D gene (6 bases). There are 14 residues in the CDR3. Trimming cost V 7 bases and J 6 bases, with 16 bases left between them. Germline V lookup: CDR1 MDHEN, CDR2 SYDVKM.

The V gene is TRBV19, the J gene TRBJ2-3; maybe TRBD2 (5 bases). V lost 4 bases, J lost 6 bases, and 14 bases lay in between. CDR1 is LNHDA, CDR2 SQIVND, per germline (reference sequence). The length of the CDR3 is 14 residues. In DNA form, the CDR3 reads TGTGCCAGTAGTAGTAGCGCATATAGGGATACGCAGTATTTT. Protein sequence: CASSSSAYRDTQYF. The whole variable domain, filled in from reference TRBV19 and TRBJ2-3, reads DGGITQSPKYLFRKEGQNVTLSCEQNLNHDAMYWYRQDPGQGLRLIYYSQIVNDFQKGDIAEGYSVSREKKESFPLTVTSAQKNPTAFYLCASSSSAYRDTQYFGPGTRLTVL.

CDR3 in amino acids: CASSLEGILAKNIQYF. Written as DNA, the CDR3 is TGTGCCAGCAGCTTAGAGGGGATCTTAGCCAAAAACATTCAGTACTTC. The chain couples TRBV7-8 to TRBJ2-4; maybe TRBD1 (5 bases). CDR1 SGHVS and CDR2 FQNEAQ come from the germline V gene. The CDR3 runs to 16 residues. V was shortened by 1 base and J by 0 bases, with 10 bases between the two germline ends.